These 8 T cell receptor beta chains came from one sample sequenced in a study of cytomegalovirus exposure and HLA in healthy donors. The method was immunoSEQ multiplex PCR; TCRdb's version includes in-frame clones alone and lacks a portion of them. The table shows roughly 330,000 clones, with roughly 87% occurring only once. Sample: PBMCs. The source of these receptors is a woman in her 30s in good health and CMV-seropositive.

The chain is built from TRBV10-3 and TRBJ2-1; D possibly corresponds to TRBD2 (6 bases). V was clipped by 4 bases and J by 7 bases, with 8 bases between them. The germline CDR1 and CDR2 sequences are ENHRY and SYGVKD. The CDR3 runs 12 residues. For the CDR3, the DNA is TGTGCCATCAGTGGTGGGGGGAATGAGCAGTTCTTC. Its protein is CAISGGGNEQFF.

The J gene is TRBJ1-4, the V gene TRBV11-2; 9 bases match TRBD1. Germline V gene lookup returns CDR1 SGHAT and CDR2 FQNNGV. The CDR3 consists of 13 residues. The ends lost 2 bases at V and 14 bases at J; junction bases unmatched: 6. CDR3 amino acids: CASSLLTGGSLFF. In DNA, the CDR3 is TGTGCCAGCAGCTTACTTACAGGGGGCAGCCTGTTTTTT.

This chain uses TRBV9 with TRBJ1-5; D gene ambiguous. Trimming stripped 3 bases from V and 6 bases from J, with 10 bases between. The CDR3 spans 13 residues. Germline values: CDR1 SGDLS, CDR2 YYNGEE. CDR3 nucleotide sequence: TGTGCCAGCAGCGGTGGGCTAGGTCAGCCCCAGCATTTT. Protein sequence: CASSGGLGQPQHF.

The chain recombines TRBV5-1 with TRBJ2-2; 13 bases align to TRBD2. From germline, CDR1 is SGHRS and CDR2 YFSETQ. Trimming removed 4 bases from V and 0 bases from J; junction bases left unmatched: 9. The CDR3 loop spans 19 amino acids. CDR3 coding DNA: TGCGCCAGCAGCCAACTCCCCGGACTAGCGGGGGCGAACACCGGGGAGCTGTTTTTT. This sequence encodes CASSQLPGLAGANTGELFF.

The CDR3 bases are TGTGCCAGCAGGACCCGGGACAGGGTCACCGGGGAGCTGTTTTTT. It specifies CASRTRDRVTGELFF. V gene TRBV5-6 combines with J gene TRBJ2-2, with 9 bases that match TRBD1. Germline lookup yields CDR1 SGHDT and CDR2 YYEEEE. CDR3 size: 15 residues. After removal of 5 bases from V and 4 bases from J, the junction contained 6 bases not matched to a gene.

The V call is TRBV7-2, the J call TRBJ1-5; D remains unclear. This CDR3 is built from 15 residues. The germline V gene encodes CDR1 SGHTA and CDR2 FQGNSA. The V end was cut by 5 bases, the J end by 0 bases, with 11 bases between. CDR3 loop: CASSPGSTSNQPQHF. For the CDR3, the DNA is TGTGCCAGCAGCCCCGGGAGCACTAGCAATCAGCCCCAGCATTTT.

The J gene is TRBJ2-7, the V gene TRBV7-8; perhaps TRBD2 as D (6 bases). The V end lost 7 bases, the J end lost 1 base, and 17 bases lay between the germline ends. There are 15 residues in the CDR3. Germline assignment: CDR1 SGHVS and CDR2 FQNEAQ. The CDR3 DNA sequence: TGTGCCAGCACCGGAGGGGCAGCGAGATCCTACGAGCAGTACTTC. It specifies CASTGGAARSYEQYF.

V is TRBV9 and J is TRBJ1-1, with D possibly TRBD1 on 6 matching bases. From germline, CDR1 is SGDLS and CDR2 YYNGEE. Trimming shortened V by 3 bases and J by 3 bases, and 21 bases separated the two germline ends. This CDR3 is 17 amino acids long. The CDR3 DNA reads as TGTGCCAGCAGCGCCCCAGGAGTGGGGGCTAGGGACACTGAAGCTTTCTTT. Amino acid sequence: CASSAPGVGARDTEAFF.